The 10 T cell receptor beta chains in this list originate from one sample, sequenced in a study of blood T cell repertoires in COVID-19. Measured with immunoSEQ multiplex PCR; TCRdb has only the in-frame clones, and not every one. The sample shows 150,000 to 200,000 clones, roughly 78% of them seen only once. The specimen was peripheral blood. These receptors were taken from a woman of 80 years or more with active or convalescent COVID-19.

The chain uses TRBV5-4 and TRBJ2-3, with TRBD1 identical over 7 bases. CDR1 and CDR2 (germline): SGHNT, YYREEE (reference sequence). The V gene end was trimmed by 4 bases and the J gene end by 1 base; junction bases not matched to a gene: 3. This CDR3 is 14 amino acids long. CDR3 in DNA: TGTGCCAGCAGCGGGGGACAGCGCACAGATACGCAGTATTTT. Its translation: CASSGGQRTDTQYF.

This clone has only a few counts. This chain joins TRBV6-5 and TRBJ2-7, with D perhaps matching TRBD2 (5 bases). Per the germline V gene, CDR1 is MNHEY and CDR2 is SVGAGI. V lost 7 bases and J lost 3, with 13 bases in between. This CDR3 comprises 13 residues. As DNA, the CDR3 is TGTGCCAGCATGGAACGGGGAGTCTACGAGCAGTACTTC. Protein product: CASMERGVYEQYF.

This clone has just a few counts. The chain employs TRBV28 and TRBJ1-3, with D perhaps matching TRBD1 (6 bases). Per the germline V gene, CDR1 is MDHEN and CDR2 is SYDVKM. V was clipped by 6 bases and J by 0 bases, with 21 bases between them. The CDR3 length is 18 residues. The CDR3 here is CASRTSPGTFRSGNTIYF. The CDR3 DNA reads TGTGCCAGCAGAACTAGTCCCGGGACATTTCGCTCTGGAAACACCATATATTTT.

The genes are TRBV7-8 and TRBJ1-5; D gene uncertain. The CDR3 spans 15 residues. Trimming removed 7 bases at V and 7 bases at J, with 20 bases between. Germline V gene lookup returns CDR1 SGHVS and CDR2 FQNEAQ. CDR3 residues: CASTTGREVNQPQHF. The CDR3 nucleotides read TGTGCCAGCACCACGGGGAGGGAGGTCAACCAGCCCCAGCATTTT.

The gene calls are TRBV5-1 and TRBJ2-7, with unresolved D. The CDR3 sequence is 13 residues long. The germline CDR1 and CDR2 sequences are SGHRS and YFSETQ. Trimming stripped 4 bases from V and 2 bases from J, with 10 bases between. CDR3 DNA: TGCGCCAGCAGCCCCTACAGTACCTACGAGCAGTACTTC. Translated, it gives CASSPYSTYEQYF.

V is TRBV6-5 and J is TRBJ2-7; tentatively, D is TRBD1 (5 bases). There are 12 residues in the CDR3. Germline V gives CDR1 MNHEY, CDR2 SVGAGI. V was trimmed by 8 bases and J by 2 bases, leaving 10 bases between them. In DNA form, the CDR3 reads TGTGCCAGCGCCGGCAGGGCCTACGAGCAGTACTTC. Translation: CASAGRAYEQYF.

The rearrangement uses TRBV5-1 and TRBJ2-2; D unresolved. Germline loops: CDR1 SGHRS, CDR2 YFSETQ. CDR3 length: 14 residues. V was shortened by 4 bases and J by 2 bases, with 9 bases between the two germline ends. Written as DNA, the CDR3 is TGCGCCAGCAGCAGTCAGATAAACACCGGGGAGCTGTTTTTT. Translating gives CASSSQINTGELFF.

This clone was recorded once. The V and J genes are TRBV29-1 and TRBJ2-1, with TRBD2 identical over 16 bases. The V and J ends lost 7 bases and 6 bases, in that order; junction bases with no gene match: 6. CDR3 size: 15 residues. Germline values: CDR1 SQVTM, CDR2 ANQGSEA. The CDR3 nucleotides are TGCAGCGCCGGGACTAGCGGGGGGGCCGTCAATGAGCAGTTCTTC. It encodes CSAGTSGGAVNEQFF.

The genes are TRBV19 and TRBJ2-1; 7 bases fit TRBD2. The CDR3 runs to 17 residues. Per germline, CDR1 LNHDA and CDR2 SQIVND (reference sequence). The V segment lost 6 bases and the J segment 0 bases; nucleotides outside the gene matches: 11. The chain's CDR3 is CASSPETSSSSYNEQFF. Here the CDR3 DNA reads TGTGCCAGTAGCCCAGAGACTAGCTCTAGCTCCTACAATGAGCAGTTCTTC. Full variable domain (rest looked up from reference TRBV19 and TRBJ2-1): DGGITQSPKYLFRKEGQNVTLSCEQNLNHDAMYWYRQDPGQGLRLIYYSQIVNDFQKGDIAEGYSVSREKKESFPLTVTSAQKNPTAFYLCASSPETSSSSYNEQFFGPGTRLTVL.

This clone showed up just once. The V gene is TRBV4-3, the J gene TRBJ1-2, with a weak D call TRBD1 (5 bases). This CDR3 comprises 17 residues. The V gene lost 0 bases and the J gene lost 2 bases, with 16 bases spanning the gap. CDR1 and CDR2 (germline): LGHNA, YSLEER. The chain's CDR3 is CASSQDFGGPENYGYTF. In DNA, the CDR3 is TGCGCCAGCAGCCAAGATTTCGGGGGACCAGAGAACTATGGCTACACCTTC.